The 16 T cell receptor beta chains listed next were all sequenced from one sample in a study of blood T cell repertoires in COVID-19. Clones were read by immunoSEQ multiplex PCR, and TCRdb kept only the in-frame ones, dropping some. The top ten clones hold about 7% of a sample with 250,000 or so clones, approximately 85% of them seen once. Input material: PBMCs or T cells enriched from blood (not recorded which). All receptors derive from a woman in her forties or fifties who had been exposed to COVID-19.

Of note for this clone: The sample holds other DNA sequences that translate to the same CDR3. The chain carries TRBV7-2 and TRBJ1-5, with 7 bases fitting TRBD1. This CDR3 comprises 14 residues. The V and J ends lost 3 bases and 4 bases, in that order; junction bases with no gene match: 3. Germline V lookup: CDR1 SGHTA, CDR2 FQGNSA. The CDR3 here is CASSFQGGNQPQHF. CDR3 DNA: TGTGCCAGCAGCTTCCAGGGGGGAAATCAGCCCCAGCATTTT.

The V gene is TRBV27, the J gene TRBJ1-5; TRBD1 is a possible D gene (6 bases). CDR3 size: 14 residues. The V and J ends lost 4 bases and 2 bases respectively, with 9 bases between them. Per the germline V gene, CDR1 is MNHEY and CDR2 is SMNVEV (reference sequence). Written as DNA, the CDR3 is TGTGCCAGCAGTTGGTCAGGGGGCAATCAGCCCCAGCATTTT. Amino acids: CASSWSGGNQPQHF.

The V and J genes are TRBV9 and TRBJ2-7; 8 positions agree with TRBD2. CDR3 length equals 13 residues. CDR1 and CDR2 (germline): SGDLS, YYNGEE. The J segment lost 10 bases and the V segment lost 0 bases, leaving 6 bases of the junction unmatched. Written as DNA, the CDR3 is TGTGCCAGCAGCGTAGCCAGCGGGGGAGGACAGTACTTC. It yields the protein CASSVASGGGQYF.

The chain carries TRBV19 and TRBJ2-1, with 8 bases lining up with TRBD1. There are 17 residues in the CDR3. Germline-derived CDR1 and CDR2 are LNHDA and SQIVND (reference sequence). Germline trimming cut 7 bases from V and 8 bases from J; bases unmatched to any gene: 19. The CDR3 DNA reads as TGTGCCAGTACCCGGGACTTAATCATACAGGGGGTCGATGAGCAGTTCTTC. Encoded protein: CASTRDLIIQGVDEQFF.

V gene TRBV7-2 combines with J gene TRBJ2-2; 7 nucleotides align to TRBD1. Looked up from germline, CDR1 is SGHTA and CDR2 is FQGNSA. Losses at the gene ends were 1 base for V and 4 bases for J; bases not matched to a gene: 6. This CDR3 contains 16 residues. CDR3 in amino acids: CASSLGVNRGTGELFF. The CDR3 DNA follows: TGTGCCAGCAGCTTAGGGGTAAACAGGGGCACCGGGGAGCTGTTTTTT.

The chain uses TRBV5-1 and TRBJ2-7; 11 bases match TRBD1. The V segment lost 4 bases and the J segment 2 bases; nucleotides outside the gene matches: 8. The germline V gene has CDR1 SGHRS and CDR2 YFSETQ. This CDR3 has 16 amino acids. The DNA for the CDR3 is TGCGCCAGCAGCAGGGGACAGGGGGGACAAACCTACGAGCAGTACTTC. It translates to CASSRGQGGQTYEQYF.

The chain couples TRBV6-4 to TRBJ1-5, with 7 nucleotides matching TRBD1. After removal of 10 bases from V and 1 base from J, the junction contained 4 bases not matched to a gene. The germline gives CDR1 MRHNA, CDR2 SNTAGT. The CDR3 totals 13 residues. CDR3 nucleotide sequence: TGTGCCACCTCGACAGGGAGCAATCAGCCCCAGCATTTT. Translated, it gives CATSTGSNQPQHF.

This clone appeared a single time. J is TRBJ2-1 and V is TRBV29-1, with 11 bases aligning to TRBD2. V lost 4 bases to trimming and J lost 6 bases; unmatched junction nucleotides: 2. CDR3 length: 13 amino acids. Germline V gene sequence: CDR1 SQVTM, CDR2 ANQGSEA. The CDR3, as DNA: TGCAGCGTTGCCACTAGCGGGAGCAATGAGCAGTTCTTC. This codes for CSVATSGSNEQFF.

This chain links TRBV7-3 with TRBJ2-5; possible D gene TRBD1, 5 bases. This CDR3 region has 17 residues. V was clipped by 5 bases and J by 5 bases, with 24 bases between them. Germline CDR1 SGHTA, CDR2 FQGTGA. The CDR3 DNA follows: TGTGCCAGCAGCCCATCCCTAGGCAGGGCCGGATTGGAGACCCAGTACTTC. This translates into CASSPSLGRAGLETQYF. The complete variable domain, with remaining parts taken from reference TRBV7-3 and TRBJ2-5, reads GAGVSQTPSNKVTEKGKYVELRCDPISGHTALYWYRQSLGQGPEFLIYFQGTGAADDSGLPNDRFFAVRPEGSVSTLKIQRTERGDSAVYLCASSPSLGRAGLETQYFGPGTRLLVL.

This clone showed up just once. The V call is TRBV30, the J call TRBJ2-7; 7 nucleotides agree with TRBD1. This CDR3 is built from 18 residues. V was pared by 0 bases and J by 5 bases, with 19 bases of the junction left unmatched. In germline, CDR1 is GTSNPN, CDR2 SVGIG (reference sequence). The CDR3 spells CAWSVTGTVPLSRHEQYF. CDR3 in DNA: TGTGCCTGGAGTGTAACCGGGACAGTTCCCCTCAGTCGGCACGAGCAGTACTTC.

The chain carries TRBV25-1 and TRBJ2-1; 7 bases match TRBD2. Germline loops: CDR1 MGHDK, CDR2 SYGVNS. This CDR3 comprises 16 residues. With 2 bases clipped from V and 6 bases from J, the junction kept 10 bases outside the gene matches. CDR3 protein: CASSETRTSTANEQFF. The CDR3 DNA reads as TGTGCCAGCAGTGAAACTAGGACTAGTACTGCCAATGAGCAGTTCTTC. The full variable domain, completed using reference TRBV25-1 and TRBJ2-1, is EADIYQTPRYLVIGTGKKITLECSQTMGHDKMYWYQQDPGMELHLIHYSYGVNSTEKGDLSSESTVSRIRTEHFPLTLESARPSHTSQYLCASSETRTSTANEQFFGPGTRLTVL.

The chain uses TRBV29-1 and TRBJ1-1; TRBD1 aligns across 7 bases. The length of the CDR3 is 13 residues. Per the germline V gene, CDR1 is SQVTM and CDR2 is ANQGSEA. Germline trimming cut 7 bases from V and 1 base from J; bases unmatched to any gene: 6. This CDR3 is CSADRATNTEAFF. In nucleotides, the CDR3 is TGCAGCGCCGACAGGGCGACGAACACTGAAGCTTTCTTT.

The J gene is TRBJ1-2, the V gene TRBV24-1; 7 bases match TRBD1. The germline V gene has CDR1 KGHDR and CDR2 SFDVKD. After removal of 5 bases from V and 4 bases from J, the junction contained 9 bases not matched to a gene. This CDR3 has 15 amino acids. CDR3 sequence (DNA): TGTGCCACCAGTGTGGGGGACAGTCCTACCTATGGCTACACCTTC. Translated, it gives CATSVGDSPTYGYTF.

The chain uses TRBV7-9 and TRBJ1-6; the D is unclear. CDR1 is SEHNR, CDR2 FQNEAQ, per germline (reference sequence). V was cut by 4 bases and J by 7 bases, with 17 bases left in between. The CDR3 spans 16 residues. CDR3 sequence reads: CASSSRDILRNSPLHF. CDR3 nucleotides: TGTGCCAGCAGCTCCCGAGACATTCTTCGAAATTCACCCCTCCACTTT.

The chain joins TRBV12-3 or TRBV12-4 to TRBJ1-1; D is unclear. The CDR3 is 11 residues long. The ends were cut back, 1 base at V and 8 bases at J, with 5 bases in the middle. CDR3 sequence: CASSLEAEAFF. CDR3 bases: TGTGCCAGCAGTTTAGAAGCGGAAGCTTTCTTT.

In the case of this clone: The identical CDR3 is also encoded by other nucleotide sequences in the sample. The gene calls are TRBV12-3 or TRBV12-4 and TRBJ1-5; D unresolved. The V and J ends lost 5 bases and 2 bases respectively, with 7 bases between them. The CDR3 is made up of 13 amino acids. In DNA form, the CDR3 reads TGTGCCAGCAGTCTGAGGGGCAATCAGCCCCAGCATTTT. This gives the protein CASSLRGNQPQHF.